The rows below give T cell receptor beta chains drawn from one sample of a study of OX40 agonist ivuxolimab in advanced cancers. The repertoire was sequenced with immunoSEQ multiplex PCR; TCRdb's copy has only in-frame clones and lacks some. The table records tens of thousands of clones, roughly 82% of them present only once. The sequences come from CD4+ or CD8+ T cells sorted from blood, collected in a trial of the OX40 agonist ivuxolimab. The receptors originated from an adult with an advanced solid tumor such as melanoma, head and neck, liver or kidney cancer. Both conserved end residues are part of each CDR3. The order of the fields is D gene, clone size, V gene, J gene, CDR3 DNA, CDR3 protein. A D gene is named only where the DNA matches it firmly. Size tells how often a clone was seen (once, few, many) or the class of an expanded clone, and some rows leave it out.

NA	NA	TRBV5-4	TRBJ1-1	TGTGCCAGCAGCTTCTCCGTTAACACTGAAGCTTTCTTT	CASSFSVNTEAFF
TRBD1	NA	TRBV19	TRBJ2-1	TGTGCCAGTAGTGACAGGGGAAAGTACAATGAGCAGTTCTTC	CASSDRGKYNEQFF
TRBD2	NA	TRBV11-2	TRBJ2-1	TGTGCCAGCAGCCCTAGCGGTGGGTTTTACAATGAGCAGTTCTTC	CASSPSGGFYNEQFF
NA	NA	TRBV7-2	TRBJ2-7	TGTGCCAGCAGCTTCGTTCCGGGGGCCTACGAGCAGTACTTC	CASSFVPGAYEQYF
NA	NA	TRBV11-2	TRBJ2-2	TGTGCCAGCAGCTTGGCAACCGGGGAGCTGTTTTTT	CASSLATGELFF
NA	once	TRBV19	TRBJ1-5	TGTGCCAGTAGTTTCAGCAATCAGCCCCAGCATTTT	CASSFSNQPQHF
TRBD1	NA	TRBV19	TRBJ2-3	TGTGCCAGTAGTATTTTGACAGGGGCGGGAGATACGCAGTATTTT	CASSILTGAGDTQYF
NA	NA	TRBV14	TRBJ2-7	TGTGCCAGCAGCCAGACCATCGTCGAGCAGTACTTC	CASSQTIVEQYF
NA	once	TRBV7-3	TRBJ1-4	TGTGCCAGCCCCCGACCGAATGAAAAACTGTTTTTT	CASPRPNEKLFF
NA	NA	TRBV5-7	TRBJ2-7	TGTGCCAGCAGCTTAAGGGGGCGGGGGTCCGGGGAGCAGTACTTC	CASSLRGRGSGEQYF
TRBD2	NA	TRBV4-1	TRBJ2-1	TGCGCCAGCAGCCCCGCCCAGCGGGAGATTGAGCAGTTCTTC	CASSPAQREIEQFF
NA	NA	TRBV6-5	TRBJ1-5	TGTGCCAGCAGTTTCGGACGGGATCAGCCCCAGCATTTT	CASSFGRDQPQHF
NA	NA	TRBV19	TRBJ1-1	TGTGCCAGTAGTATCTCTGGATCACTCAACACTGAAGCTTTCTTT	CASSISGSLNTEAFF
NA	NA	TRBV6-1	TRBJ1-1	TGTGCCAGCAGTGATGGGGTAGGGAACACTGAAGCTTTCTTT	CASSDGVGNTEAFF
NA	NA	TRBV27	TRBJ2-3	TGTGCCAGCAGCTCCGAGCCGGGACGGAAGACAGATACGCAGTATTTT	CASSSEPGRKTDTQYF
NA	NA	TRBV7-9	TRBJ1-1	TGTGCCAGTGGGGCGGGCACTGAAGCTTTCTTT	CASGAGTEAFF
NA	NA	TRBV5-5	TRBJ2-2	TGTGCCAGCAGCTTGGGAGGCCCAGCAAGGGACGCCGGGGAGCTGTTTTTT	CASSLGGPARDAGELFF
NA	NA	TRBV19	TRBJ2-1	TGTGCCAGTAGTATAGGATTCTGGAGTGAGCAGTTCTTC	CASSIGFWSEQFF
NA	NA	TRBV5-1	TRBJ2-7	TGCGCCAGCAGCATCGGGAGCCCCTACGAGCAGTACTTC	CASSIGSPYEQYF
TRBD2	NA	TRBV10-2	TRBJ2-1	TGCGCCAGCAGTGTTTCTAGCGGGCGTAATGAGCAGTTCTTC	CASSVSSGRNEQFF
NA	NA	TRBV5-1	TRBJ2-3	TGCGCCAGCAGCTTGGTGGTTAGCACAGATACGCAGTATTTT	CASSLVVSTDTQYF
NA	NA	TRBV7-6	TRBJ2-1	TGTGCCAGCAGCGACGCGGTCCCGGGAGAGCAGTTCTTC	CASSDAVPGEQFF
NA	NA	TRBV11-2	TRBJ2-1	TGTGCCAGCAGTTCAGGGGAGTTCTCCTACAATGAGCAGTTCTTC	CASSSGEFSYNEQFF
NA	NA	TRBV21-1	TRBJ1-2	TGTGCCAGCAGCAAAGTTGGGAGGGGTAAGGAATATGGCTACACCTTC	CASSKVGRGKEYGYTF
NA	NA	TRBV19	TRBJ2-7	TGTGCCAGTCGATCGGGCGGGTCATCCGAGCAGTACTTC	CASRSGGSSEQYF